This T cell receptor beta chain comes out of a study of blood T cell repertoires in COVID-19. Study as a whole: Sources were T cells, B-cell-depleted T cells, or PBMCs; the material itself was cDNA or gDNA.

This clone was found once. Profiled with immunoSEQ multiplex PCR; TCRdb holds only in-frame clones, not every one. The sample holds about 320,000 clones, approximately 91% seen once. Donors were grouped by their self-reported clinical history. Donors in Cohort 3 counted as recovered after two negative PCRs, clearance, or symptom resolution. From germline, CDR1 is LNHDA and CDR2 SQIVND (reference sequence). V was pared by 1 base and J by 2 bases, with 9 bases between. The CDR3 totals 15 residues. This receptor was obtained from a man in his fifties or sixties who had recovered from COVID-19. Sequences were obtained from PBMCs or T cells enriched from blood (not recorded which). V usage is TRBV19 and J usage is TRBJ2-4, with TRBD1 as a possible D gene (6 bases). CDR3: CASSIGTDTKNIQYF. The CDR3 nucleotides read TGTGCCAGTAGTATAGGGACAGACACCAAAAACATTCAGTACTTC.